The 13 T cell receptor beta chains listed next were all sequenced from one sample in a study of CD8 T cells in Susac syndrome. Reverse transcription of about 0.45 to 1 ug RNA was performed with random hexamers. TCRdb reanalysed the immunoSEQ multiplex PCR reads using MiXCR and keeps one entry per CDR3 protein. The repertoire holds 300,000 or so distinct CDR3 sequences, with about 90% as singletons. The sample taken for sequencing was CD4+ T cells from PBMCs. Receptors originate from a human donor with multiple sclerosis.

This sequence joins TRBV19 and TRBJ2-7; 11 bases fit TRBD2. Trimming cost V 6 bases and J 7 bases; bases outside gene matches: 8. Germline CDR1 and CDR2: LNHDA and SQIVND (reference sequence). This CDR3 is 14 amino acids long. The CDR3 DNA is TGTGCCAGTAGGGATAGCGGGAGGGCCGGTGAGCAGTACTTC. Translating it yields CASRDSGRAGEQYF. Together with reference TRBV19 and TRBJ2-7, the CDR3 gives the full variable domain: DGGITQSPKYLFRKEGQNVTLSCEQNLNHDAMYWYRQDPGQGLRLIYYSQIVNDFQKGDIAEGYSVSREKKESFPLTVTSAQKNPTAFYLCASRDSGRAGEQYFGPGTRLTVT.

The genes are TRBV6-1 and TRBJ2-7; TRBD1 agrees at 8 bases. Germline V gives CDR1 MNHNS, CDR2 SASEGT. The J segment lost 4 bases and the V segment lost 7 bases, leaving 3 bases of the junction unmatched. The CDR3 covers 12 residues. In nucleotides, the CDR3 is TGTGCCAGCATCAGGGGGCCTTACGAGCAGTACTTC. Translating gives CASIRGPYEQYF.

This chain connects TRBV7-9 to TRBJ2-5; D perhaps matches TRBD2 (5 bases). This CDR3 has 15 amino acids. Trimming removed 1 base from V and 0 bases from J, with 9 bases in between. Germline CDR1 is SEHNR and CDR2 is FQNEAQ (reference sequence). This CDR3 reads CASSLDGGDQETQYF. DNA for the CDR3: TGTGCCAGCAGCTTAGACGGAGGCGACCAAGAGACCCAGTACTTC.

This clonotype occurred once. V is TRBV5-6 and J is TRBJ1-1, with TRBD1 as a possible D gene (6 bases). V was pared by 4 bases and J by 3 bases, with 16 bases between. Per germline, CDR1 SGHDT and CDR2 YYEEEE. The CDR3 loop spans 15 amino acids. CDR3 residues: CASSNIQGWDTEAFF. Here the CDR3 DNA reads TGTGCCAGCAGCAATATACAGGGATGGGACACTGAAGCTTTCTTT.

This clonotype showed up just once. J is TRBJ2-1 and V is TRBV20-1; 10 positions agree with TRBD2. Germline loops: CDR1 DFQATT, CDR2 SNEGSKA (reference sequence). Trimming at V came to 5 bases and at J to 7 bases, leaving 2 bases not matched to a gene. The CDR3 is made up of 12 amino acids. CDR3 region: CSALTSGNEQFF. In DNA, the CDR3 is TGCAGTGCTTTGACTAGCGGGAATGAGCAGTTCTTC.

The chain combines TRBV6-2 or TRBV6-3 with TRBJ2-7; the D is unclear. V lost 3 bases, J lost 2 bases, and 14 bases lay in between. Germline values: CDR1 MNHEY, CDR2 SVGEGT. The CDR3 is 15 amino acids. CDR3: CASSYTTSRPYEQYF. The CDR3 DNA follows: TGTGCCAGCAGTTATACGACAAGCCGACCCTACGAGCAGTACTTC.

The gene calls are TRBV2 and TRBJ2-7, with D possibly TRBD1 on 5 matching bases. The length of the CDR3 is 13 residues. Trimming took off 5 bases at V and 4 bases at J, with 12 bases between the two ends. CDR1 and CDR2 (germline): SNHLY, FYNNEI. This chain's CDR3 is CASSPLRVYEQYF. The CDR3 nucleotides read TGTGCCAGCAGTCCCCTCAGGGTATACGAGCAGTACTTC.

The J gene is TRBJ2-7, the V gene TRBV12-3 or TRBV12-4; perhaps D is TRBD1 or TRBD2 (5 bases each). The CDR3 runs 15 residues. The V and J ends lost 3 bases and 0 bases respectively, with 12 bases between them. CDR3 bases: TGTGCCAGCAGTTTTTGGGGGTCGCGCTCCTACGAGCAGTACTTC. This sequence encodes CASSFWGSRSYEQYF.

The chain couples TRBV20-1 to TRBJ1-5; D uncertain. CDR3 size: 13 residues. Germline V lookup: CDR1 DFQATT, CDR2 SNEGSKA (reference sequence). Trimming pared 2 bases from V and 0 bases from J, leaving 5 bases between. DNA for the CDR3: TGCAGTGCTAGACAGGATAGCAATCAGCCCCAGCATTTT. Translating gives CSARQDSNQPQHF.

V usage is TRBV29-1 and J usage is TRBJ1-2, with D hard to call. The CDR3 loop spans 13 amino acids. Trimming left V 6 bases short and J 0 bases short, with 11 bases between. CDR1 SQVTM and CDR2 ANQGSEA come from the germline V gene. In DNA, the CDR3 is TGCAGCGTGGCCCCGGGATCTAACTATGGCTACACCTTC. This gives the protein CSVAPGSNYGYTF.

This sequence joins TRBV15 and TRBJ2-1; no reliable D call. With 0 bases removed from V and 7 bases from J, the gap between germline ends came to 16 bases. Germline V gene data show CDR1 as LNHNV and CDR2 as YYDKDF (reference sequence). The CDR3 covers 16 residues. CDR3 bases: TGTGCCACCAGCAGAGATAGTCCGAGATTCGGTAATGAGCAGTTCTTC. It encodes CATSRDSPRFGNEQFF. Together with reference TRBV15 and TRBJ2-1, the CDR3 gives the full variable domain: DAMVIQNPRYQVTQFGKPVTLSCSQTLNHNVMYWYQQKSSQAPKLLFHYYDKDFNNEADTPDNFQSRRPNTSFCFLDIRSPGLGDTAMYLCATSRDSPRFGNEQFFGPGTRLTVL.

The gene calls are TRBV7-6 and TRBJ1-4; 7 bases fit TRBD1. Germline CDR1 reads SGHVS; CDR2 reads FNYEAQ. V lost 0 bases and J lost 4; bases outside the gene matches: 8. The CDR3 extends over 17 amino acids. CDR3 nucleotides: TGTGCCAGCAGCTTAGCGACTAAGACAGGGCTTAATGAAAAACTGTTTTTT. Its translation is CASSLATKTGLNEKLFF. The full variable domain, in which reference TRBV7-6 and TRBJ1-4 provide the parts outside the CDR3, is GAGVSQSPRYKVTKRGQDVALRCDPISGHVSLYWYRQALGQGPEFLTYFNYEAQQDKSGLPNDRFSAERPEGSISTLTIQRTEQRDSAMYRCASSLATKTGLNEKLFFGSGTQLSVL.

The J gene is TRBJ2-3, the V gene TRBV7-9; 7 bases agree with TRBD2. The CDR3 is made up of 17 amino acids. Per germline, CDR1 SEHNR and CDR2 FQNEAQ (reference sequence). V was clipped by 5 bases and J by 0 bases; unmatched bases: 11. This CDR3 is CASSRGASGASTDTQYF. The DNA of the CDR3 is TGTGCCAGCAGCCGAGGGGCAAGCGGGGCTAGCACAGATACGCAGTATTTT.